One sample yielded the 5 T cell receptor beta chains listed below, sequenced in a study of yellow fever vaccine responses in identical twins. TCRdb independently ran MiXCR on the RT-PCR reads; one entry per CDR3 protein. The data contain 30,000 to 40,000 distinct CDR3 sequences, 50% to 75% of them singletons. Sequencing used T cells from blood (PBMCs), unsorted or a sorted subset (not recorded which), obtained before or after yellow fever vaccination (not recorded which). The receptors originated from a woman aged 18-29 years who received the yellow fever vaccine.

The chain employs TRBV2 and TRBJ1-5; no clear D. The CDR3 is 11 residues long. Germline values: CDR1 SNHLY, CDR2 FYNNEI. Between the trimmed V and J ends, which lost 2 bases and 11 bases, there was a span of 7 bases. The CDR3 here is CASSEMGTQHF. Here the CDR3 DNA reads TGTGCCAGCAGTGAAATGGGGACCCAGCATTTT.

The chain carries TRBV5-8 and TRBJ2-7; D unresolved. Germline assignment: CDR1 SGHTS and CDR2 YDEGEE. This CDR3 has 10 residues. Trimming left V 10 bases short and J 4 bases short, with 9 bases between. For the CDR3, the DNA is TGTGCCTCCCCCGGTTACGAGCAGTACTTC. This encodes CASPGYEQYF.

Here the CDR3 reads CASTPNVQAGTEAFF. For the CDR3, the DNA is TGTGCCAGCACACCGAATGTACAGGCTGGCACTGAAGCTTTCTTT. The V call is TRBV5-5, the J call TRBJ1-1; weak D call: TRBD1 (5 bases). The length of the CDR3 is 15 residues. The V and J ends lost 6 bases and 4 bases respectively, with 19 bases between them. The germline CDR1 and CDR2 sequences are SGHKS and YYEKEE (reference sequence).

V usage is TRBV19 and J usage is TRBJ1-1; TRBD1 is a possible D gene (5 bases). This CDR3 has 13 residues. V was cut by 7 bases and J by 2 bases, with 11 bases left in between. Germline V gives CDR1 LNHDA, CDR2 SQIVND (reference sequence). The CDR3 sequence: CASNPTVNTEAFF. The DNA of the CDR3 is TGTGCCAGTAACCCGACAGTCAACACTGAAGCTTTCTTT.

The V gene is TRBV7-2, the J gene TRBJ1-3; 7 positions match TRBD1. V lost 0 bases, J lost 0 bases, and 5 bases stayed unmatched. Germline CDR1 SGHTA, CDR2 FQGNSA. There are 17 residues in the CDR3. The CDR3 region has the DNA TGTGCCAGCAGCTTAGCTCCGACAGGGAGCTCTGGAAACACCATATATTTT. Protein: CASSLAPTGSSGNTIYF.